These 5 T cell receptor beta chains were sequenced from one sample in a study of blood T cells in healthy people across ages. PCR was performed a second time for roughly 6 to 12 cycles using a sample-barcoded 5' primer and a J-beta primer mix. TCRdb reprocessed the 5' RACE reads with MiXCR, giving one entry per CDR3 protein. The repertoire holds around 620,000 distinct CDR3 sequences, with 25% to 30% as singletons. The sample consisted of blood. Every receptor here comes from a woman between 65 and 79 years old in good health.

The chain has TRBV3-1 and TRBJ1-2; TRBD1 matches 7 bases. The CDR3 sequence is 15 residues long. V dropped 2 bases and J dropped 2; count of bases not matched to a gene: 5. Germline V gene data show CDR1 as LGHDT and CDR2 as YNNKEL (reference sequence). The CDR3 is CASSQSRGGNYGYTF. The CDR3 DNA reads TGTGCCAGCAGCCAATCCCGAGGGGGCAACTATGGCTACACCTTC. Together with reference TRBV3-1 and TRBJ1-2, the CDR3 gives the full variable domain: DTAVSQTPKYLVTQMGNDKSIKCEQNLGHDTMYWYKQDSKKFLKIMFSYNNKELIINETVPNRFSPKSPDKAHLNLHINSLELGDSAVYFCASSQSRGGNYGYTFGSGTRLTVV.

This chain connects TRBV12-3 or TRBV12-4 to TRBJ2-7; the D gene could be TRBD1 or TRBD2 (5 bases each). The CDR3 consists of 15 residues. V lost 6 bases and J lost 2, with 17 bases in between. CDR3 amino acids: CASSLTGTNTYEQYF. The CDR3 DNA follows: TGTGCCAGCAGCCTAACCGGGACGAATACCTACGAGCAGTACTTC.

This clonotype was detected only a few times. This chain links TRBV12-3 or TRBV12-4 with TRBJ2-7; no reliable D call. CDR3 length equals 14 residues. Trimming pared 2 bases from V and 1 base from J, leaving 9 bases between. CDR3 nucleotides: TGTGCCAGCAGTTTAATCCAGCTATCCTACGAGCAGTACTTC. This codes for CASSLIQLSYEQYF.

This clonotype was counted only a few times. The J gene is TRBJ1-4, the V gene TRBV20-1; D is undetermined. V was clipped by 3 bases and J by 5 bases, with 7 bases between them. The CDR3 runs 12 residues. The V gene's germline CDR1 is DFQATT and CDR2 SNEGSKA (reference sequence). The CDR3 sequence: CSARLLNEKLFF. The CDR3 DNA is TGCAGTGCTAGGCTCTTGAATGAAAAACTGTTTTTT.

This clonotype was recorded only once. The rearrangement links TRBV7-9 to TRBJ1-4; D unclear. V lost 3 bases, J lost 5 bases, and 10 bases lay in between. Germline V gene lookup returns CDR1 SEHNR and CDR2 FQNEAQ (reference sequence). This CDR3 region has 14 residues. This CDR3 is CASSLDPGNEKLFF. As DNA, the CDR3 is TGTGCCAGCAGCTTGGACCCCGGCAATGAAAAACTGTTTTTT.